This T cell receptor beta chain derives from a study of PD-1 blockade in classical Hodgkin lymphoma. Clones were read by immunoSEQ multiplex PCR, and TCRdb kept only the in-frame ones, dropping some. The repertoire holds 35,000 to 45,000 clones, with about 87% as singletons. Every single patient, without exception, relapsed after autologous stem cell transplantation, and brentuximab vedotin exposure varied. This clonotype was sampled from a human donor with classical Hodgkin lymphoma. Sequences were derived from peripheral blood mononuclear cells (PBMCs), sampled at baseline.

CDR3: CASSLDSGRVHEQFF. The CDR3 DNA follows: TGTGCCAGCAGTTTAGATAGCGGGAGGGTACATGAGCAGTTCTTC. The chain employs TRBV28 and TRBJ2-1; 11 positions match TRBD2. The length of the CDR3 is 15 residues. The germline CDR1 and CDR2 sequences are MDHEN and SYDVKM. Trimming cost V 2 bases and J 8 bases; bases outside gene matches: 5.